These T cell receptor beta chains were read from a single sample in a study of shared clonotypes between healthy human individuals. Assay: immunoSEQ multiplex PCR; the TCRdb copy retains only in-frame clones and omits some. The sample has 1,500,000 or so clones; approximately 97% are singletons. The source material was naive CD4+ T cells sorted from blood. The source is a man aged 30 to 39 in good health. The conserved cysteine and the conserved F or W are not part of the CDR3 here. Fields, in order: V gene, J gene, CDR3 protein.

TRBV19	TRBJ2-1	ASSSERETGLYNEQF
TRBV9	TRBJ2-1	ASSVGGTGATGEQF
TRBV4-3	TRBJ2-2	ASSQDASANTGELF
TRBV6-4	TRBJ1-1	ASSDSRYTEAF
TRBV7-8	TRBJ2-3	ASSPQVTSSTDTQY
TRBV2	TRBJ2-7	ASKEQHYEQY
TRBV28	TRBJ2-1	ASSSLVPNEQF
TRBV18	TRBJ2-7	ASSPDASGSYEQY
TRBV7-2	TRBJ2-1	ASSPLGLAANNEQF
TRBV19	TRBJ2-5	ASSARPGTAEETQY
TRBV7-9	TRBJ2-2	ASSPVPGELF
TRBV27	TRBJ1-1	ASSPAGTNTEAF
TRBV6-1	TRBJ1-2	ASSRDNYGYT
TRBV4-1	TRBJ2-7	ATSATISGHSYEQY
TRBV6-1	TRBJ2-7	ASKRGAGLVYEQY
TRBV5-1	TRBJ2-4	ASSFTSGANIQY
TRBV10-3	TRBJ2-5	AIRAREREVGETQY
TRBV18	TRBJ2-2	ASSPDRGGTGELF
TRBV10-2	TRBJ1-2	ASSDERELDYGYT
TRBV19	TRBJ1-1	ASSIALAVPSEAF
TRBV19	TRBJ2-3	ASSIIRQAASTDTQY
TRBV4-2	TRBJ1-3	ASSPPGLRNTIY
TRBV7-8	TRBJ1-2	ASSLGGLGGYT
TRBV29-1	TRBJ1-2	SVSLGRDYGYT
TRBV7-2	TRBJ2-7	ASSFRLVLSNEQY
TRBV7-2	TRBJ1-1	ASSLYHTEAF
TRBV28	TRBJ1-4	ASSSRDSREKLF
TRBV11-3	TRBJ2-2	ASSLEGTGELF
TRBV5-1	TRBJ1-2	ASSLAQKPGGYT
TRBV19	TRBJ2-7	ASSGSLDEQY
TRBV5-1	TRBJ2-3	ASSLGSPLTDTQY
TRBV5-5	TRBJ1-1	ASSLRGQSTEAF
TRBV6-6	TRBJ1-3	ASSYSRTGNTIY